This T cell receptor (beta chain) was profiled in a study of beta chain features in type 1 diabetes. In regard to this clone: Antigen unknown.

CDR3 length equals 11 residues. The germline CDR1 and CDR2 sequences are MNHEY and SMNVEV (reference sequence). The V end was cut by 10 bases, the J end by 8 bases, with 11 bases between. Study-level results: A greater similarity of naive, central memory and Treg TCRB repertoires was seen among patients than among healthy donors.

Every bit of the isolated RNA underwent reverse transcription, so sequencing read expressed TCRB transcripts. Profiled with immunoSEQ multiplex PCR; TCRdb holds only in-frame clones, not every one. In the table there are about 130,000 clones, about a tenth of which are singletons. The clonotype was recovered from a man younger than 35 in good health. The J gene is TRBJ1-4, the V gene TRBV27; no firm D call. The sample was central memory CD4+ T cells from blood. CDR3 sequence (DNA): TGTGCCAACCCCGGTGTGGAAAAACTGTTTTTT. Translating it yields CANPGVEKLFF.